Listed below are T cell receptor beta chains from one sample, sequenced in a study of T cells after yellow fever vaccination. TCRdb re-called the 5' RACE reads through MiXCR, storing one row per CDR3 protein. This table has some 220,000 distinct CDR3 sequences, approximately 3% appearing once. The input for sequencing was CD4+ T cells sorted from PBMCs, taken 10 days after the yellow fever booster vaccination. All receptors derive from a man between 18 and 35 years old who received the YFV17D yellow fever vaccine. CDR3s include the opening cysteine and the closing phenylalanine or tryptophan. A D gene is named only where the DNA matches it firmly.

v_call d_call cdr3_aa
TRBV5-6 - CASSPGQDEQYF
TRBV7-2 - CASSLGVGKTTDTQYF
TRBV6-5 - CASRTSAYNSPLHF
TRBV10-3 - CAISEGAGQTEAFF
TRBV7-9 TRBD2 CASTATSAYEQYF
TRBV6-1 - CASRDYYADTQYF
TRBV27 - CASSKRGVKDYGYTF
TRBV5-1 - CASSLIQTNYGYTF
TRBV4-3 - CASSQDWKRATGELFF
TRBV7-9 TRBD1 CASSSGQGGLETQYF
TRBV7-9 - CASSAARGLHGYTF
TRBV11-2 - CASSLDPGPHYEQYF
TRBV19 - CASSPPGQRFFYEQYF
TRBV6-6 - CASSLFGQQETQYF
TRBV6-5 TRBD1 CASSSSTGASQYF
TRBV7-3 - CASTPTVNTGELFF
TRBV19 - CASSIQTNTGELFF
TRBV6-1 - CASSEAARDYGYTF
TRBV5-1 - CASRSDTNTGELFF